Below, one T cell receptor beta chain is given with its context. The germline CDR1 and CDR2 sequences are LNHDA and SQIVND (reference sequence). The CDR3 length is 13 residues. V lost 3 bases and J 9 bases, leaving 12 bases between the germline ends. This entry comes from a study of technical replicates of blood from a handful of donors. Clones were sequenced by immunoSEQ multiplex PCR, and TCRdb holds only the in-frame ones, with some missing. The sample contains some 80,000 clones, nearly 98% of which appear only once. The material sequenced was T cells isolated from PBMCs. The receptor was derived from a human donor in good health. This chain connects TRBV19 to TRBJ2-1; D might be TRBD2 (5 bases). CDR3: CASSMTETTEQFF. The CDR3 nucleotides read TGTGCCAGTAGTATGACCGAGACTACTGAGCAGTTCTTC.